The clone carrying this T cell receptor (beta chain) was detected only a few times. As yet, its antigen is unknown. TCRbeta library construction was performed incorporating unique molecular identifiers. TCRdb ran MiXCR on the PCR reads and lists one entry per CDR3 protein. The sample has just over 950,000 distinct CDR3 sequences, about 31% seen once. The entry originates in a study of T-cell reconstitution after alpha-beta-depleted transplantation in children. There are 15 residues in the CDR3. J gave up 5 bases and V 3 bases, and 6 bases lay outside the gene matches. Germline V lookup: CDR1 SGHTA, CDR2 FQGNSA. Study-level findings and limits: Two months or so post-transplant, alpha-beta T cells reportedly derived from several hundred expanded graft clones. Some patients' high day-60 TCRbeta diversity was traced to surviving recipient T cells and thymic progenitors. Fresh T-cell production supplied most of the T-cell counts and diversity seen one year after transplant.

The rearrangement links TRBV7-2 to TRBJ2-3; 9 positions match TRBD1. The TCR sequence derives from a boy under two years old who had a stem cell transplant for SCID, so the T cells may come from the graft donor. This sample comprised PBMCs, mostly from graft donor cells, obtained 360 days after TCRalphabeta/CD19-depleted stem cell transplant. The CDR3 loop is CASSLAGTGLDTQYF. The DNA of the CDR3 is TGTGCCAGCAGCTTGGCCGGGACAGGGTTAGATACGCAGTATTTT. Complete variable domain (other parts from reference TRBV7-2 and TRBJ2-3): GAGVSQSPSNKVTEKGKDVELRCDPISGHTALYWYRQSLGQGLEFLIYFQGNSAPDKSGLPSDRFSAERTGGSVSTLTIQRTQQEDSAVYLCASSLAGTGLDTQYFGPGTRLTVL.